What follows describes a single T cell receptor (beta chain). As yet, its antigen is unknown. Germline V gene lookup returns CDR1 GTSNPN and CDR2 SVGIG (reference sequence). V dropped 2 bases and J dropped 2 bases, with 9 bases sitting between them. The CDR3 is 13 residues long. Quantitative 5'-RACE was performed with molecular barcodes, and it yielded the TCR beta libraries. TCRdb processed the 5' RACE reads anew with MiXCR; each CDR3 protein has one entry. The sample has hundreds of thousands of distinct CDR3 sequences, roughly a quarter seen once. The data belong to a study of CD8 T cells in ankylosing spondylitis. Findings and limits, study-wide: Disease-linked clones reportedly showed significant enrichment in matched ankylosing spondylitis synovial fluid. As for the disease-linked clones, they showed a CD8+ phenotype and occurred at relatively low frequencies in peripheral blood. Characteristic, it appeared, of ankylosing spondylitis blood was a TCR beta motif of eight or nine highly homologous variants. Some of the motif variants had earlier been found in reactive arthritis patients' fluid and blood.

Sequencing was performed on blood, either unsorted or a sorted T cell fraction (not recorded which). The chain has TRBV30 and TRBJ1-1, with D maybe TRBD1 (5 bases). The receptor comes from a male donor with ankylosing spondylitis. CDR3 in DNA: TGTGCCTGGAGTCCGGACACCAACACTGAAGCTTTCTTT. Translation gives CAWSPDTNTEAFF.